These 2 T cell receptor beta chains share one sample of origin, sequenced in a study of control samples from healthy donors and cancer patients (dated by TCRdb to 2019 to 2021). Library method: the immunoSEQ multiplex PCR assay. Entries here come from immuneACCESS through TCRdb and include only in-frame sequences with V and J called. Some clones fail to appear in such tables; in the studies checked, an unresolved V gene covers under half of the shortfall, and the cause of the remainder is unknown. This sample holds 75,000 to 95,000 clones; around nine tenths were observed only once. The biggest ten clones account for roughly a tenth of the sample. Sequencing was carried out using PBMCs. Receptors were obtained from a woman in her fifties or sixties with colorectal cancer.

The V and J genes are TRBV6-5 and TRBJ2-5, with D unresolved. The CDR3 sequence is 15 residues long. Trimming took off 0 bases at V and 2 bases at J, with 10 bases between the two ends. CDR1 is MNHEY, CDR2 SVGAGI, per germline. The CDR3 bases are TGTGCCAGCAGTTACTCGTCGGGCTTACAAGAGACCCAGTACTTC. Its protein product is CASSYSSGLQETQYF.

The chain carries TRBV2 and TRBJ1-6; D gene unclear. CDR3 length: 14 amino acids. The germline V gene has CDR1 SNHLY and CDR2 FYNNEI. Trimming pared 2 bases from V and 9 bases from J, leaving 11 bases between. The CDR3 DNA is TGTGCCAGCAGTGAAAGGGTACCGCGTTCACCCCTCCACTTT. This sequence encodes CASSERVPRSPLHF.